This is a list of T cell receptor beta chains from one sample in a study of Ad26.COV2.S vaccination and SARS-CoV-2 variants. Repertoires were generated with immunoSEQ multiplex PCR, while TCRdb's copy carries only in-frame clones and drops some. The sample records about 400,000 clones, approximately 88% being singletons. The sequencing used peripheral blood, collected in a trial of Ad26.COV2.S vaccine versus placebo. Receptor source: a person between 18 and 59 years old who received the Ad26.COV2.S COVID-19 vaccine or a placebo. The conserved cysteine and the conserved F or W are not part of the CDR3 here. D genes are given only for firm matches. Some rows have no size entry. The others give once, few or many, or a class for an expanded clone.

cdr3_aa d_call v_call clone_size
ASSPGTGYNQPQH TRBD1 TRBV7-9 .
ASSQNFRTNEKLF . TRBV4-3 .
ATSRDVGAGVLLNSPLH . TRBV15 .
AWRTGLDSPLH TRBD1 TRBV30 .
ASSQGSSDTQY . TRBV3-1/TRBV3-2 .
ASKNRVDQPQH . TRBV19 .
ASSLAGADEQF . TRBV7-2 .
ASSPRSLGGYEQY . TRBV27 .
AWSGGGGDDYT TRBD1 TRBV30 .
ATSRGTSATYEQY TRBD2 TRBV15 .
ASSQDVRGNYGYT . TRBV14 few
ASSYSGQDEYSPLH TRBD1 TRBV5-1 few
ASTDTQY . TRBV27 .
AWSDLQGAGGYT TRBD1 TRBV30 .
ASSDSGLQTSGNTIY . TRBV6-4 .
ASSPLPSGGAGTDTQY TRBD2 TRBV4-2 .
ASRLVRTGNQPQH . TRBV12-2 .
ASSFGGPNEQY . TRBV27 .
ASSFPRGYGYT . TRBV5-1 .
ASSKRMSPDRGQPQH TRBD1 TRBV19 .
ASRQQLARTTNEKLF . TRBV12-2 .
ASSENSLNNEQF . TRBV6-4 .
ASSGGRRTQY . TRBV12-3/TRBV12-4 once
ASSPRTGVLSEQY TRBD1 TRBV9 once
AISGQGAGGNTIY TRBD1 TRBV10-3 .
ASRGTGSTEAF TRBD1 TRBV25-1 .
ASSPTGISNPYEQY . TRBV7-2 .
SVEEGGQEETQY . TRBV29-1 .
ASSPSSGGPHYNEQF TRBD2 TRBV6-6 .
ASSPYDRGRPQH TRBD1 TRBV4-2 once
ASSHGTGRYNSPLH TRBD1 TRBV4-3 .
ASSITRGPYEQY . TRBV3-1/TRBV3-2 .
ASSPDSNEKLF . TRBV18 .
ASAKAQY . TRBV3-1/TRBV3-2 .